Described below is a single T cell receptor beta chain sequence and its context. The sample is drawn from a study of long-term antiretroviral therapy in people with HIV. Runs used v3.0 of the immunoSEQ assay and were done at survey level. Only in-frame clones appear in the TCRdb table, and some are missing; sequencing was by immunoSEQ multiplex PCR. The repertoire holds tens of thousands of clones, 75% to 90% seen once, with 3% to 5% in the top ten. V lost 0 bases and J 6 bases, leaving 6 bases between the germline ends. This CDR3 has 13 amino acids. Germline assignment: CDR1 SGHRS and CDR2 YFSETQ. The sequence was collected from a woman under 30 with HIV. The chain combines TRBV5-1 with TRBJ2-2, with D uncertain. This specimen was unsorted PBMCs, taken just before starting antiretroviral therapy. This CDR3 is CASSLELAGELFF. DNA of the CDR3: TGCGCCAGCAGCTTGGAGCTGGCCGGGGAGCTGTTTTTT.